The 23 T cell receptor beta chains in this list originate from one sample, sequenced in a study of T cell responses to AZD1222 COVID-19 vaccine. Sequencing was performed with immunoSEQ multiplex PCR; in TCRdb, only in-frame clones are kept and a portion is missing. The table shows fewer than 150,000 clones, with roughly 93% occurring only once. The material sequenced was peripheral blood, taken on day 0 of AZD1222 vaccination. These receptors all stem from an adult in good health.

The table lists this clone with a count of one. The chain carries TRBV6-5 and TRBJ2-7; perhaps TRBD1 as D (5 bases). This CDR3 has 13 amino acids. Trimming left V 5 bases short and J 3 bases short, with 11 bases between. Germline CDR1 is MNHEY and CDR2 is SVGAGI. CDR3 in amino acids: CASSTRDSYEQYF. CDR3 in DNA: TGTGCCAGCAGTACCCGCGACAGCTACGAGCAGTACTTC.

This clone appeared once. The CDR3 DNA sequence: TGTGCCAGCAGCTCCACAGGGACATCTTCTGGGGCCAACGTCCTGACTTTC. It encodes CASSSTGTSSGANVLTF. The gene calls are TRBV13 and TRBJ2-6, with TRBD1 as a possible D gene (6 bases). V was shortened by 4 bases and J by 1 base, with 14 bases between the two germline ends. This CDR3 comprises 17 residues. In germline, CDR1 is PRHDT, CDR2 FYEKMQ (reference sequence).

This chain joins TRBV21-1 and TRBJ1-5. TRBV21-1 is a listed pseudogene. The CDR3 sequence is 17 residues long. As DNA, the CDR3 is TGTGCCAGCAGCAAAGAGGGGGGTCCGGGTAGCAATCAGCCCCAGCATTTT. It yields the protein CASSKEGGPGSNQPQHF.

On this clone: This CDR3 is also generated by other DNA sequences in the sample. The J gene is TRBJ1-5, the V gene TRBV7-9, with D possibly being TRBD1 (6 bases). The CDR3 runs to 13 residues. The germline V gene encodes CDR1 SEHNR and CDR2 FQNEAQ (reference sequence). The V end was cut by 4 bases, the J end by 5 bases, with 9 bases between. This CDR3 is CASSSGQYQPQHF. In DNA, the CDR3 is TGTGCCAGCAGCTCTGGACAGTATCAGCCCCAGCATTTT.

The genes are TRBV18 and TRBJ2-5; 11 bases agree with TRBD2. This CDR3 is built from 15 residues. V dropped 3 bases and J dropped 3; count of bases not matched to a gene: 3. The germline V gene has CDR1 KGHSH and CDR2 LQKENI. CDR3 in DNA: TGTGCCAGCTCACCCGGGACTAGCGGCGAAGAGACCCAGTACTTC. This codes for CASSPGTSGEETQYF.

The chain joins TRBV6-2 or TRBV6-3 to TRBJ1-6, with 8 positions matching TRBD1. V lost 6 bases, J lost 7 bases, and 8 bases stayed unmatched. The CDR3 has 15 amino acids. Looked up from germline, CDR1 is MNHEY and CDR2 is SVGEGT. The CDR3 nucleotides read TGTGCCAGCAGCCCGGACAGGGTTGGCAATTCACCCCTCCACTTT. This sequence encodes CASSPDRVGNSPLHF.

The chain employs TRBV2 and TRBJ2-4; D is unclear. V was trimmed by 6 bases and J by 11 bases, leaving 17 bases between them. CDR3 length: 13 residues. Germline V gene sequence: CDR1 SNHLY, CDR2 FYNNEI. The CDR3 region is CASSDSNRSLQYF. In DNA, the CDR3 is TGTGCCAGCAGCGATTCGAATCGTAGCCTTCAGTACTTC.

The V and J genes are TRBV4-2 and TRBJ1-3; D is ambiguous. The CDR3 has 15 residues. V was pared by 0 bases and J by 2 bases, with 8 bases between. Germline V lookup: CDR1 LGHNA, CDR2 YNFKEQ. The CDR3: CASSQDPGTGNTIYF. The CDR3 DNA follows: TGTGCCAGCAGCCAAGATCCCGGCACTGGAAACACCATATATTTT.

The chain joins TRBV10-3 to TRBJ2-2, with 7 bases identical to TRBD2. Germline values: CDR1 ENHRY, CDR2 SYGVKD. V was clipped by 8 bases and J by 8 bases; unmatched bases: 8. This CDR3 has 13 residues. The chain's CDR3 is CAILRLAGGELFF. In DNA, the CDR3 is TGTGCCATCCTAAGACTAGCAGGAGGGGAGCTGTTTTTT.

The chain has TRBV27 and TRBJ2-7, with 11 bases fitting TRBD1. The CDR3 loop spans 15 amino acids. V was pared by 2 bases and J by 1 base, with 1 base of the junction left unmatched. Germline V CDR1 and CDR2: MNHEY, SMNVEV (reference sequence). In DNA, the CDR3 is TGTGCCAGCAGTTTAGGGACAGGGGGTTCCTACGAGCAGTACTTC. This codes for CASSLGTGGSYEQYF.

The genes are TRBV5-4 and TRBJ1-2; possibly TRBD1 for D (5 bases). The CDR3 consists of 13 residues. Germline loops: CDR1 SGHNT, CDR2 YYREEE (reference sequence). Trimming cost V 5 bases and J 2 bases, with 10 bases left between them. The CDR3 DNA is TGTGCCAGCAGATCGACAGTAAACTATGGCTACACCTTC. Encoded protein: CASRSTVNYGYTF.

This clone appeared once. The chain employs TRBV5-1 and TRBJ2-7; weak D call: TRBD1 (6 bases). Germline assignment: CDR1 SGHRS and CDR2 YFSETQ. The CDR3 covers 16 residues. V gave up 4 bases and J gave up 4 bases, with 21 bases separating them. CDR3 nucleotide sequence: TGCGCCAGCAGCGATACCACCAGGACAGTGGCTTACGAGCAGTACTTC. Translated, it gives CASSDTTRTVAYEQYF.

The V gene is TRBV19, the J gene TRBJ1-1; 8 positions agree with TRBD1. Germline CDR1 reads LNHDA; CDR2 reads SQIVND (reference sequence). This CDR3 is built from 14 residues. J gave up 4 bases and V 3 bases, and 4 bases lay outside the gene matches. The CDR3 loop is CASSIRTGLTEAFF. CDR3 sequence (DNA): TGTGCCAGTAGTATTCGGACAGGGCTCACTGAAGCTTTCTTT. Together with reference TRBV19 and TRBJ1-1, the CDR3 gives the full variable domain: DGGITQSPKYLFRKEGQNVTLSCEQNLNHDAMYWYRQDPGQGLRLIYYSQIVNDFQKGDIAEGYSVSREKKESFPLTVTSAQKNPTAFYLCASSIRTGLTEAFFGQGTRLTVV.

The rearrangement uses TRBV7-2 and TRBJ2-3; the match to TRBD2 covers 11 bases. The germline V gene has CDR1 SGHTA and CDR2 FQGNSA. V trimming: 6 bases; J trimming: 5 bases; junction bases outside the gene matches: 10. This CDR3 spans 16 amino acids. Written as DNA, the CDR3 is TGTGCCAGCAGTCGTAGCGGGGGGGCCGGGGGAGATACGCAGTATTTT. Its translation: CASSRSGGAGGDTQYF.

This clone has a single count. The J gene is TRBJ2-1, the V gene TRBV14; D uncertain. The CDR3 is 15 amino acids. V gave up 5 bases and J gave up 1 base, with 12 bases separating them. CDR1 is SGHDN and CDR2 is FVKESK in the germline V gene. The CDR3 DNA is TGTGCCAGCAGCAAGGAGTTTAGATCCTACAATGAGCAGTTCTTC. This gives the protein CASSKEFRSYNEQFF.

The chain uses TRBV6-5 and TRBJ1-2, with 12 bases that match TRBD1. Germline CDR1 reads MNHEY; CDR2 reads SVGAGI. Trimming cost V 4 bases and J 6 bases; bases outside gene matches: 6. The CDR3 totals 15 residues. CDR3: CASSWGTGGEHGYTF. CDR3 sequence (DNA): TGTGCCAGCAGTTGGGGGACAGGGGGCGAGCATGGCTACACCTTC.

V usage is TRBV7-2 and J usage is TRBJ1-5; a weak D match, TRBD1 (6 bases). Trimming pared 5 bases from V and 6 bases from J, leaving 11 bases between. The CDR3 is made up of 13 amino acids. CDR1 is SGHTA and CDR2 is FQGNSA in the germline V gene. CDR3 DNA sequence: TGTGCCAGCAGCCCTACAGGGACTCAGCCCCAGCATTTT. As protein: CASSPTGTQPQHF.

The chain uses TRBV12-3 or TRBV12-4 and TRBJ1-2; D is undetermined. The CDR3 length is 13 residues. With 5 bases removed from V and 3 bases from J, the gap between germline ends came to 10 bases. For the CDR3, the DNA is TGTGCCAGCAGTCCGACCCCGTACTATGGCTACACCTTC. Translated: CASSPTPYYGYTF.

The chain has TRBV6-5 and TRBJ1-5; 8 positions agree with TRBD1. The length of the CDR3 is 14 residues. The junction had 1 base not matched to a gene; V was cut back by 0 bases and J by 6 bases. Germline loops: CDR1 MNHEY, CDR2 SVGAGI. The CDR3 loop is CASSYSQGAQPQHF. Written as DNA, the CDR3 is TGTGCCAGCAGTTACTCCCAGGGGGCTCAGCCCCAGCATTTT.

The chain links TRBV12-3 or TRBV12-4 to TRBJ1-2; 7 nucleotides align to TRBD1. This CDR3 contains 11 residues. J gave up 4 bases and V 11 bases, and 4 bases lay outside the gene matches. The CDR3 nucleotides are TGTGCCGGCTCAGGGGGCTATGGCTACACCTTC. This encodes CAGSGGYGYTF.

The chain combines TRBV11-2 with TRBJ1-2; D call uncertain. The CDR3 runs 12 residues. Trimming took off 3 bases at V and 4 bases at J, with 6 bases between the two ends. Germline V lookup: CDR1 SGHAT, CDR2 FQNNGV. DNA of the CDR3: TGTGCCAGCAGCTTTCGGTTCTATGGCTACACCTTC. Its translation: CASSFRFYGYTF.

This clone was detected a few times. The chain combines TRBV2 with TRBJ2-1; tentative D call: TRBD2 (5 bases). Germline V gene lookup returns CDR1 SNHLY and CDR2 FYNNEI. The CDR3 is made up of 13 amino acids. Trimming shortened V by 5 bases and J by 9 bases, and 14 bases separated the two germline ends. The CDR3 loop reads CASSKLLVREQFF. CDR3 in DNA: TGTGCCAGCAGTAAATTACTAGTTCGTGAGCAGTTCTTC.

This clone appeared a single time. The chain employs TRBV7-9 and TRBJ1-2; D unclear. The V and J ends lost 11 bases and 8 bases respectively, with 18 bases between them. Germline V gene lookup returns CDR1 SEHNR and CDR2 FQNEAQ (reference sequence). The CDR3 contains 12 residues. The CDR3 region has the DNA TGTGCCTTTTTCGATGGGATACGAGGCTACACCTTC. Translating gives CAFFDGIRGYTF.